This T cell receptor (beta chain) appears in the sequencing data of a study of Ad26.COV2.S vaccination and SARS-CoV-2 variants. The study, taken as a whole, reports: Vaccine recipients posted higher spike-specific TCR breadth than their placebo counterparts.

The V end lost 0 bases, the J end lost 5 bases, and 1 base lay between the germline ends. From germline, CDR1 is ENHRY and CDR2 SYGVKD. CDR3 size: 11 residues. Treatment indicated: 19 received Ad26.COV2.S at low or high dose, single or two shots; several received placebo; per-sample allocation not given. Sampling was performed 63 days after the first vaccine or placebo injection. TCRdb's table, derived via immunoSEQ multiplex PCR, lists solely in-frame clones and lacks some. The sample includes 400,000 to 450,000 clones, roughly 90% of them seen just once. A remark on this clone: Antigen unknown.

This chain uses TRBV10-3 with TRBJ2-5; no firm D call. This sample comprised peripheral blood, obtained in a trial of Ad26.COV2.S vaccine versus placebo. The receptor was isolated from a person aged 18-65 years who received the Ad26.COV2.S COVID-19 vaccine or a placebo. The CDR3: CAISESETQYF. CDR3 DNA: TGTGCCATCAGTGAGTCTGAGACCCAGTACTTC.